These T cell receptor beta chains were read from a single sample in a study of blood T cell repertoires in COVID-19. Generated by immunoSEQ multiplex PCR, the TCRdb table keeps only in-frame clones and is missing some. The sample has 98,000 or so clones, about 80% seen once. The sequenced material came from peripheral blood. These receptors were taken from a woman at least 80 years old with active or convalescent COVID-19. The CDR3 runs from the conserved cysteine through the conserved F or W. A D gene is named only where the DNA matches it firmly. A row's size may be missing; if present it is once, few, many or a size class.

CDR3 | DNA | D | V | size | J
CASSPRLAAYNEQFF | TGTGCCAGCAGCCCGCGACTAGCAGCCTACAATGAGCAGTTCTTC | TRBD2 | TRBV6-5 | . | TRBJ2-1
CASSQGSGGSYNEQFF | TGTGCCAGCAGCCAAGGAAGCGGGGGCTCCTACAATGAGCAGTTCTTC | TRBD2 | TRBV3-1/TRBV3-2 | . | TRBJ2-1
CASSYLSAVRGHTEAFF | TGTGCCAGCAGTTACCTAAGCGCGGTCAGGGGGCACACTGAAGCTTTCTTT | TRBD1 | TRBV6-7 | . | TRBJ1-1
CAISESTGAGDTQYF | TGTGCCATCAGTGAGTCCACAGGGGCGGGCGATACGCAGTATTTT | TRBD1 | TRBV10-3 | . | TRBJ2-3
CASSTRGTVNEKLFF | TGTGCCAGTAGTACCCGAGGGACAGTTAACGAAAAACTGTTTTTT | TRBD1 | TRBV19 | . | TRBJ1-4
CASSLVQGNTEAFF | TGTGCCAGCAGCTTAGTGCAGGGGAACACTGAAGCTTTCTTT | . | TRBV7-2 | . | TRBJ1-1
CASSLMTGDGYTF | TGTGCCAGCAGCTTAATGACAGGGGATGGCTACACCTTC | TRBD1 | TRBV7-3 | . | TRBJ1-2
CASSLPQGSPLHF | TGTGCCAGCAGTTTACCGCAGGGTTCACCCCTCCACTTT | . | TRBV27 | few | TRBJ1-6
CASSRSGQSRQSTEAFF | TGTGCCAGCAGCCGCAGTGGACAGTCTCGCCAATCCACTGAAGCTTTCTTT | . | TRBV5-4 | . | TRBJ1-1
CASSSSAVQGVAYEQYF | TGTGCCAGCAGTTCAAGCGCTGTCCAGGGGGTAGCTTACGAGCAGTACTTC | TRBD1 | TRBV28 | . | TRBJ2-7
CASSTSGTAPYEQYF | TGTGCCAGTAGTACTTCCGGGACAGCCCCCTACGAGCAGTACTTC | TRBD1 | TRBV19 | . | TRBJ2-7
CASSFGCNQPQHF | TGCGCCAGCAGCTTCGGTTGCAATCAGCCCCAGCATTTT | . | TRBV10-1 | . | TRBJ1-5
CASSQVANTEAFF | TGCGCCAGCAGCCAAGTAGCTAACACTGAAGCTTTCTTT | . | TRBV4-1 | once | TRBJ1-1
CASSPTLTGAGNTIYF | TGCGCCAGCAGCCCTACCCTCACAGGGGCCGGAAACACCATATATTTT | TRBD1 | TRBV5-1 | . | TRBJ1-3
CASSLDQGTNEKLFF | TGTGCCAGCAGTTTAGACCAGGGGACTAATGAAAAACTGTTTTTT | . | TRBV28 | . | TRBJ1-4
CASSPQGVEKLFF | TGTGCCAGCAGTCCCCAGGGGGTTGAAAAACTGTTTTTT | TRBD1 | TRBV12-3/TRBV12-4 | . | TRBJ1-4
CASSQQGPYEQYF | TGTGCCAGCAGCCAACAGGGACCCTACGAGCAGTACTTC | . | TRBV7-9 | . | TRBJ2-7